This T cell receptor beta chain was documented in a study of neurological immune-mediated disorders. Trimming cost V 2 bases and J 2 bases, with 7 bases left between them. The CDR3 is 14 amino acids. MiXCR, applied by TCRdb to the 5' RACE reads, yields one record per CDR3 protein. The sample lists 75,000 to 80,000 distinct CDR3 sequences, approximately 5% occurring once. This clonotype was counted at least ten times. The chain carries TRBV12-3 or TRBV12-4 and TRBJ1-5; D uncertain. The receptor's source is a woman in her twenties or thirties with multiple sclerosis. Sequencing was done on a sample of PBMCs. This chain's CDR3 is CASSLTLGNQPQHF. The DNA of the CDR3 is TGTGCCAGCAGTTTAACCTTGGGCAATCAGCCCCAGCATTTT.